Below, one T cell receptor (beta chain) is given with its context. As yet, its antigen is unknown. This sample was included in a study of cytomegalovirus exposure and HLA in healthy donors. General study points: TRBV6-2, TRBV6-3 and some other V segments were unresolvable in 87-base-pair reads. Later analysis revealed greater clonal expansion in HLA-associated TCR beta chains than in equally common others. Reported findings show TCR beta sequences accurately forecast HLA-A and HLA-B alleles in most subjects. Researchers reported in a later analysis that a missense DCLRE1C variant was tied to TCR beta V- and J-gene trimming.

The V and J ends lost 0 bases and 4 bases respectively, with 8 bases between them. Looked up from germline, CDR1 is SGHDT and CDR2 is YYEEEE. The CDR3 runs to 14 residues. With 60 Vbeta and 13 Jbeta primers, the PCR was carried out. The data were produced by immunoSEQ multiplex PCR, yet TCRdb's version contains in-frame clones alone and is incomplete. The sample's table shows about 70,000 clones. Sequencing used PBMCs. This TCR came from a female donor in good health and CMV-seropositive. J is TRBJ2-1 and V is TRBV5-6; a possible D gene is TRBD2 (6 bases). This CDR3 is CASSLAGVYNEQFF. For the CDR3, the DNA is TGTGCCAGCAGCTTGGCGGGGGTTTACAATGAGCAGTTCTTC.